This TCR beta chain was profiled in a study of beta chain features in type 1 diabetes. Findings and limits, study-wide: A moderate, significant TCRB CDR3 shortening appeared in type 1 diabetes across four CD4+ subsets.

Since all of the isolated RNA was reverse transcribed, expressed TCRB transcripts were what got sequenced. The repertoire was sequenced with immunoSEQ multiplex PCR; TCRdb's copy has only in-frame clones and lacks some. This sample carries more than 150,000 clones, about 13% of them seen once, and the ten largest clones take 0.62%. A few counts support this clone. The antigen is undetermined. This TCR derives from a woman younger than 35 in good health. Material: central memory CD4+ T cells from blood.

In nucleotides, the CDR3 is TGTGCCAGCTCACCACTAGGGACAGGCACAGATACGCAGTATTTT. This translates into CASSPLGTGTDTQYF. The V gene is TRBV18, the J gene TRBJ2-3, with TRBD1 matching 7 bases. V shed 1 base, J shed 1 base, and the junction held 2 bases outside the gene matches. The germline gives CDR1 KGHSH, CDR2 LQKENI. CDR3 length: 15 amino acids.